This T cell receptor (beta chain) was captured in a study of blood T cells in healthy people across ages. General observations from the study: Versus aged donors, long-lived donors had higher diversity and more naive CD4+ cells.

Germline lookup yields CDR1 DFQATT and CDR2 SNEGSKA (reference sequence). With 6 bases removed from V and 0 bases from J, the gap between germline ends came to 7 bases. The CDR3 spans 12 residues. A second PCR, run for 7 to 11 cycles, used a sample-barcoded 5' primer plus a J-beta primer mix. One entry per CDR3 protein results from TCRdb running MiXCR on the 5' RACE reads. The sample holds 700,000 to 800,000 distinct CDR3 sequences, roughly 44% seen once. The study drew donors from healthy Caucasian individuals in Russia aged about 6 to 90. Isolation recovered at least 6 million PBMCs from every sample. This clonotype was found many times. Its matching antigen is unknown.

Sequencing was done on a sample of blood. This receptor was identified in a woman aged 55 to 70 in good health. The rearrangement uses TRBV20-1 and TRBJ2-3, with unresolved D. The CDR3: CSARPSTDTQYF. The DNA for the CDR3 is TGCAGTGCCAGACCTAGCACAGATACGCAGTATTTT.